This T cell receptor beta chain emerged from a study of T cell responses to AZD1222 COVID-19 vaccine. Study-level results: Just 5 to 7 AZD1222 recipients tested seropositive at baseline. Nearly half of the spike-specific TCRs reportedly recognize variant regions that carry no mutations. All repertoire sampling was performed exclusively after the peak T cell response. The donor cohort was predominantly white British with a female majority, and clonal diversity may have been underestimated.

After removal of 4 bases from V and 4 bases from J, the junction contained 5 bases not matched to a gene. Looked up from germline, CDR1 is MNHEY and CDR2 is SVGAGI. The CDR3 runs to 14 residues. Assay used: immunoSEQ multiplex PCR; TCRdb lists only in-frame clones, some missing. The sample holds approximately 150,000 clones, 91% seen once. In the case of this clone: The antigen is not known.

This sample comprised peripheral blood, obtained on day 0 of AZD1222 vaccination. The chain carries TRBV6-5 and TRBJ1-2; 8 nucleotides align to TRBD1. The receptor's source is an adult in good health. CDR3 coding DNA: TGTGCCAGCAGTTCCGGGACAGGATCCTATGGCTACACCTTC. Encoded protein: CASSSGTGSYGYTF.